This TCR beta chain was identified in a study of OX40 agonist ivuxolimab in advanced cancers. Turning to the study itself: Intravenous ivuxolimab at 0.01 to 10 mg/kg was given to patients every 2 weeks. Among those treated, three patients had partial responses, one with hepatocellular carcinoma and two with cutaneous melanoma.

Study-wide results and caveats: Antigen specificity of clonally expanded peripheral T cells was not established. CD4+ and CD8+ blood T cells expanded clonally by week 6 at 0.1 to 3.0 mg/kg.

Sequencing was performed with immunoSEQ multiplex PCR; in TCRdb, only in-frame clones are kept and a portion is missing. The sample lists 77,000 or so clones; about 89% were seen once. Remarks on this clone: Its target is not known.

CDR3 length equals 14 residues. Germline V gives CDR1 PRHDT, CDR2 FYEKMQ (reference sequence). V lost 5 bases and J lost 9, with 17 bases in between. This chain joins TRBV13 and TRBJ2-1, with a weak D call TRBD2 (5 bases). The sequence derives from an adult with an advanced solid tumor such as melanoma, head and neck, liver or kidney cancer. Sequenced here: CD4+ or CD8+ T cells sorted from blood, sampled in a trial of the OX40 agonist ivuxolimab. CDR3 sequence (DNA): TGTGCCAGCAGCCTGATCGGAGGAACCGGTGAGCAGTTCTTC. It translates to CASSLIGGTGEQFF.